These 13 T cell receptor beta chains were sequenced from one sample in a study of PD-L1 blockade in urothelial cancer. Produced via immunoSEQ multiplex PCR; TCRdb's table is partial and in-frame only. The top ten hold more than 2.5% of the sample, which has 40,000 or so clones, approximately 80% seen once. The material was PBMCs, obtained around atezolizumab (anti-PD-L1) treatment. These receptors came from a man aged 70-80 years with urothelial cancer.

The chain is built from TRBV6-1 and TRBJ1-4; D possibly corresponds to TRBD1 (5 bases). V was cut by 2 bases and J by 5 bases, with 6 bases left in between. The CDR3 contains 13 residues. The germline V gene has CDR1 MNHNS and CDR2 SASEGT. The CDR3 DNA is TGTGCCAGCAGTGAACCAGGGAATGAAAAACTGTTTTTT. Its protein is CASSEPGNEKLFF.

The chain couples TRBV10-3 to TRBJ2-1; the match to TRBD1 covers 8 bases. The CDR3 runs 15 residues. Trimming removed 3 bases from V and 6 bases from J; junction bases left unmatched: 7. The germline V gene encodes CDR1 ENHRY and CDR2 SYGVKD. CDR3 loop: CAISDVTGGRNEQFF. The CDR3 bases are TGTGCCATCAGTGATGTAACAGGGGGTCGCAATGAGCAGTTCTTC.

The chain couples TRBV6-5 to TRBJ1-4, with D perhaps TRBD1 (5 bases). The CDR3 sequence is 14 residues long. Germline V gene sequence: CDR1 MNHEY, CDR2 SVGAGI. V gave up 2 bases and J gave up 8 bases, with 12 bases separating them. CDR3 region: CASSYERGVEKLFF. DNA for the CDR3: TGTGCCAGCAGTTACGAAAGGGGTGTCGAAAAACTGTTTTTT.

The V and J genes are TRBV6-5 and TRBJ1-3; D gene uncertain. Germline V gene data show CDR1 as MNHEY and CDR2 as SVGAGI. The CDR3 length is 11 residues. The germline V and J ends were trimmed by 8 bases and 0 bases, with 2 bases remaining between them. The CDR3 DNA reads TGTGCCAGCTACTCTGGAAACACCATATATTTT. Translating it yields CASYSGNTIYF.

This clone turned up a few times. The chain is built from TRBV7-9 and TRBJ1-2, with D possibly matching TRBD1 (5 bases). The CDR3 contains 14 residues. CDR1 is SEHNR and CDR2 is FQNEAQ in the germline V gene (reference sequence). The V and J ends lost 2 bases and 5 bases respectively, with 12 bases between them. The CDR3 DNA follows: TGTGCCAGCAGCTTACCAGGGTTGGATTATGGCTACACCTTC. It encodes CASSLPGLDYGYTF.

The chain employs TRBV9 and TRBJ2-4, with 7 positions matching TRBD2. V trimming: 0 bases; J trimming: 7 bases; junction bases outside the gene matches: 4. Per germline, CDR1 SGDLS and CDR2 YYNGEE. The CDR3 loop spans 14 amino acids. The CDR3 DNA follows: TGTGCCAGCAGCGTAGAAGGTAGCGGGAACATTCAGTACTTC. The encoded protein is CASSVEGSGNIQYF.

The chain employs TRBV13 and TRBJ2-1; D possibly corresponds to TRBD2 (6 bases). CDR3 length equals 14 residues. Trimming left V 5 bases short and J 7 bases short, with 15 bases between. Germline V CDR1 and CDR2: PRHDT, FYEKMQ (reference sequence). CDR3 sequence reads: CASSPRLAKNEQFF. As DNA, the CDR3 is TGTGCCAGCAGCCCGCGGCTAGCGAAGAATGAGCAGTTCTTC.

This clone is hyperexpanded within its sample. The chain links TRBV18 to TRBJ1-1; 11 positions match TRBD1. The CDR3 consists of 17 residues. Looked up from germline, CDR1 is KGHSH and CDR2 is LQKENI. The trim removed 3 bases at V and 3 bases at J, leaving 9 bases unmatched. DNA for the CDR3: TGTGCCAGCTCACCCGAGGGTGGGGGACAGGGGGACACTGAAGCTTTCTTT. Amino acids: CASSPEGGGQGDTEAFF. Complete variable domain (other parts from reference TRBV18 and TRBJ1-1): NAGVMQNPRHLVRRRGQEARLRCSPMKGHSHVYWYRQLPEEGLKFMVYLQKENIIDESGMPKERFSAEFPKEGPSILRIQQVVRGDSAAYFCASSPEGGGQGDTEAFFGQGTRLTVV.

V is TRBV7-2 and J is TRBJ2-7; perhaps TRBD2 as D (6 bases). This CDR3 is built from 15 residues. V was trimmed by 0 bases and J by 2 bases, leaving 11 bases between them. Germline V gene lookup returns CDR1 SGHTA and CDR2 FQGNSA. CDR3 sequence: CASSLATSSPYEQYF. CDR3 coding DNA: TGTGCCAGCAGCTTAGCGACTAGTTCTCCCTACGAGCAGTACTTC.

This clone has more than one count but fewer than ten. The CDR3 reads CASSFADSSEYNEQFF. CDR3 DNA: TGTGCCAGCAGCTTTGCGGACTCCTCCGAATACAATGAGCAGTTCTTC. The V call is TRBV7-6, the J call TRBJ2-1, with D possibly matching TRBD2 (5 bases). CDR1 SGHVS and CDR2 FNYEAQ come from the germline V gene. The CDR3 is 16 amino acids. Deletions cut 3 bases from V and 4 bases from J, with 16 bases between.

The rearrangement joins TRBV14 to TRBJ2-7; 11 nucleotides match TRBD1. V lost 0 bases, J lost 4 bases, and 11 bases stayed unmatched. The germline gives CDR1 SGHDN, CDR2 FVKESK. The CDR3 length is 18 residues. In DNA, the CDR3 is TGTGCCAGCAGCCAAGAACGGTGGACAGGGGGCTTGTTGTACGAGCAGTACTTC. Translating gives CASSQERWTGGLLYEQYF.

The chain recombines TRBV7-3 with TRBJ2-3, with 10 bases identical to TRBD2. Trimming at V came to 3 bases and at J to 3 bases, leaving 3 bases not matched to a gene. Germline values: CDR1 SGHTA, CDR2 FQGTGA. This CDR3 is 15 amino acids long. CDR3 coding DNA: TGTGCCAGCAGCTTTGGACTAGCGGCGACAGATACGCAGTATTTT. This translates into CASSFGLAATDTQYF.

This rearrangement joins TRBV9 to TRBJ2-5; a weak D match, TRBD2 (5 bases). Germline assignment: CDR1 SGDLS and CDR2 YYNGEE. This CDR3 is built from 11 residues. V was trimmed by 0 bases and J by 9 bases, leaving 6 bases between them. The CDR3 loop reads CASSVVEAQYF. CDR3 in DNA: TGTGCCAGCAGCGTAGTGGAGGCCCAGTACTTC.